The clone carrying this T cell receptor (beta chain) has just one count. Antigen: not known. V shed 5 bases and J shed 5 bases, with 7 bases lying between them. Germline-derived CDR1 and CDR2 are SGHAT and FQNNGV. The CDR3 is 11 residues long. In the CD4+ fraction, cells were divided into CD45RA+ naive and CD45RA-negative memory subsets. This specimen belongs to a study of shared clonotypes between healthy human individuals. Study results and limitations: Rarefaction revealed incomplete sorted-subset sequencing despite large depth. About 5% of naive CD4 clonotypes were shared across several donors. Generation probabilities of non-shared clonotypes were lower (relative to those shared by all four donors).

Repertoires were generated with immunoSEQ multiplex PCR, while TCRdb's copy carries only in-frame clones and drops some. The table records around 940,000 clones, 70% to 85% of them present only once. Sequenced sample: memory CD4+ T cells sorted from blood. The subset was: CD45RA-negative fraction. The chain is built from TRBV11-2 and TRBJ2-7, with D unclear. The origin of this receptor is a young man in good health. The CDR3 DNA is TGTGCCAGCAGCCGCAAGGACGAGCAGTACTTC. Translation gives CASSRKDEQYF.